This is a list of T cell receptor beta chains from one sample in a study of early T cells in non-severe SARS-CoV-2 infection. TCRdb ran MiXCR on the 5' RACE reads and lists one entry per CDR3 protein. The data hold fewer than 65,000 distinct CDR3 sequences, with roughly a tenth observed a single time. The sequenced sample consisted of whole blood. Source of these receptors: an adult who was a healthcare worker with PCR-confirmed SARS-CoV-2 infection or an uninfected control (not recorded which). Each CDR3 is given with its conserved first and last residue. A D gene is named only where the DNA matches it firmly. Clone size, where shown, is once, few, many, or a class for clones that have expanded.

v_call	clone_size	j_call	d_call	cdr3_aa	cdr3_nt
TRBV5-1	many	TRBJ2-3	TRBD2	CASSPRTSLSTDTQYF	TGCGCCAGCAGCCCCCGGACTAGTCTTAGCACAGATACGCAGTATTTT
TRBV12-3/TRBV12-4	many	TRBJ2-5	NA	CASSWNFRQETQYF	TGTGCCAGCAGTTGGAACTTCAGGCAAGAGACCCAGTACTTC
TRBV6-6	few	TRBJ1-6	NA	CASSYPPDSLHF	TGTGCCAGCAGTTATCCCCCAGATAGCCTCCACTTT
TRBV6-6	NA	TRBJ2-3	TRBD2	CASSYGTSGFRTDTQYF	TGTGCCAGCAGTTACGGGACTAGCGGGTTTCGCACAGATACGCAGTATTTT
TRBV14	many	TRBJ1-1	NA	CATRPAPTGRENTEAFF	TGTGCCACCCGGCCGGCACCTACTGGACGGGAGAACACTGAAGCTTTCTTT
TRBV3-1	NA	TRBJ2-5	TRBD1	CASSQLGQGETQYF	TGTGCCAGCAGCCAATTGGGACAGGGGGAGACCCAGTACTTC
TRBV5-5	NA	TRBJ2-2	TRBD2	CTSSYTSGGTGELFF	TGTACCAGCAGCTATACTAGCGGGGGGACCGGGGAGCTGTTTTTT
TRBV10-3	few	TRBJ1-1	NA	CAISVLGPGMNTEAFF	TGTGCCATCAGTGTTCTCGGACCGGGTATGAACACTGAAGCTTTCTTT
TRBV20-1	many	TRBJ2-3	TRBD2	CSARLVTSRDTQYF	TGCAGTGCTAGACTGGTGACTAGCAGGGATACGCAGTATTTT
TRBV7-3	NA	TRBJ2-3	TRBD1	CASSLKGTGTDTQYF	TGTGCCAGCAGCTTAAAAGGGACAGGCACAGATACGCAGTATTTT
TRBV5-6	NA	TRBJ2-5	TRBD2	CASSLFSGGVETQYF	TGTGCCAGCAGCTTGTTCAGCGGGGGAGTGGAGACCCAGTACTTC
TRBV7-9	NA	TRBJ1-6	NA	CASSPLESPLHF	TGTGCCAGCAGCCCCCTAGAATCACCCCTCCACTTT
TRBV7-2	NA	TRBJ2-3	TRBD2	CASSLALAGGPADTQYF	TGTGCCAGCAGCTTAGCTCTAGCGGGGGGGCCCGCAGATACGCAGTATTTT
TRBV12-3/TRBV12-4	NA	TRBJ1-3	NA	CASSPHGGANGNTIYF	TGTGCCAGCAGCCCCCACGGGGGGGCTAATGGAAACACCATATATTTT
TRBV10-2	many	TRBJ2-5	TRBD2	CASVAGGTPQETQYF	TGCGCCAGTGTAGCGGGGGGGACTCCCCAAGAGACCCAGTACTTC
TRBV11-2	few	TRBJ2-3	TRBD1	CASSVGTGVTDTQYF	TGTGCCAGCAGCGTAGGGACAGGAGTCACAGATACGCAGTATTTT
TRBV4-1	many	TRBJ2-5	NA	CASSQLDPKTQYF	TGCGCCAGCAGCCAACTAGATCCAAAGACCCAGTACTTC
TRBV2	NA	TRBJ2-3	NA	CASKRDEVSTDTQYF	TGTGCCAGCAAACGGGATGAGGTTAGCACAGATACGCAGTATTTT
TRBV20-1	few	TRBJ1-1	TRBD1	CSAVLKTGGGIAFF	TGCAGTGCCGTACTTAAAACAGGGGGAGGGATAGCTTTCTTT
TRBV25-1	many	TRBJ2-5	NA	CASSELWDSQETQYF	TGTGCCAGCAGTGAGTTATGGGATTCCCAAGAGACCCAGTACTTC
TRBV10-1	many	TRBJ1-1	NA	CASSDRAAEAFF	TGCGCCAGCAGTGACAGGGCCGCTGAAGCTTTCTTT
TRBV4-2	few	TRBJ2-3	TRBD1	CASSHQGQSTDTQYF	TGTGCCAGCAGCCACCAGGGACAGTCCACAGATACGCAGTATTTT
TRBV12-3/TRBV12-4	NA	TRBJ1-2	NA	CASSLLTAYGYTF	TGTGCCAGCAGTTTACTGACAGCCTATGGCTACACCTTC
TRBV2	few	TRBJ2-2	NA	CASSFDRSLNTGELFF	TGTGCCAGCAGTTTTGACAGGTCCTTGAACACCGGGGAGCTGTTTTTT
TRBV18	many	TRBJ1-1	NA	CASSPRMTSKGKNTEAFF	TGTGCCAGCTCACCACGGATGACGTCTAAGGGAAAGAACACTGAAGCTTTCTTT
TRBV12-3/TRBV12-4	NA	TRBJ1-3	NA	CASSTMLGSGNTIYF	TGTGCCAGCAGTACGATGTTGGGTTCAGGGAACACCATATATTTT
TRBV29-1	many	TRBJ1-2	NA	CSVELEAYVHYGYTF	TGCAGCGTTGAGTTGGAGGCTTACGTCCACTATGGCTACACCTTC
TRBV12-5	NA	TRBJ2-5	TRBD1	CASGLDRGPAETQYF	TGTGCTAGTGGTTTGGACAGGGGGCCGGCAGAGACCCAGTACTTC
TRBV2	many	TRBJ2-3	TRBD2	CASRGVIVAGATDTQYF	TGTGCCAGCAGGGGGGTAATAGTAGCGGGGGCCACAGATACGCAGTATTTT
TRBV18	few	TRBJ1-1	NA	CASSGTELMNTEAFF	TGTGCCAGCTCCGGGACGGAACTTATGAACACTGAAGCTTTCTTT
TRBV4-1	few	TRBJ2-5	NA	CASSQDRRSQETQYF	TGCGCCAGCAGCCAAGATCGGCGGAGCCAAGAGACCCAGTACTTC
TRBV2	few	TRBJ2-3	TRBD2	CASGGSSGYTDTQYF	TGTGCCAGCGGAGGGTCTAGCGGGTACACAGATACGCAGTATTTT
TRBV11-2	NA	TRBJ2-5	NA	CASSFRIWETQYF	TGTGCCAGCAGCTTTCGGATTTGGGAGACCCAGTACTTC
TRBV29-1	NA	TRBJ1-3	TRBD1	CSVASRDRSSGNTIYF	TGCAGCGTGGCTTCTCGGGACAGGTCCTCTGGAAACACCATATATTTT
TRBV27	few	TRBJ1-4	NA	CASSLRSGWEKLFF	TGTGCCAGCAGTTTACGGTCAGGGTGGGAAAAACTGTTTTTT
TRBV7-2	many	TRBJ2-5	NA	CASSLAPEETQYF	TGTGCCAGCAGCTTAGCACCAGAAGAGACCCAGTACTTC